This T cell receptor beta chain was recovered during a study of radiation and T cells in renal cell carcinoma. Whole-study findings and limits: From baseline, blood top tumor clonotypes peaked at 2 weeks post-radiation.

Time point: blood 4 weeks post-SBRT, at nephrectomy. The treatment was: 15 Gy SBRT to primary tumor, nephrectomy 4 weeks later. Radiation-treated patients gave blood at baseline, week 2 and week 4. Comment on this clone: Its antigen is unknown.

Trimming left V 5 bases short and J 2 bases short, with 16 bases between. The germline gives CDR1 MNHEY, CDR2 SMNVEV (reference sequence). CDR3 length: 16 amino acids. Sequencing was performed with immunoSEQ multiplex PCR; in TCRdb, only in-frame clones are kept and a portion is missing. The sample yields about 78,000 clones, approximately 90% seen once. Sequencing was performed on blood, taken from a patient whose treatment included radiotherapy and nephrectomy. The TCR sequence derives from a woman in her 70s with renal cell carcinoma. The chain has TRBV27 and TRBJ2-1; unclear D gene. The CDR3, as DNA: TGTGCCAGCAGTCAAAGGGCACACGAGCCCTACAATGAGCAGTTCTTC. This gives the protein CASSQRAHEPYNEQFF.